Listed here are 25 T cell receptor beta chains from one sample, sequenced in a study of beta chain features in type 1 diabetes. Reverse transcription of all isolated RNA meant that expressed TCRB transcripts were sequenced. Clones were read by immunoSEQ multiplex PCR, and TCRdb kept only the in-frame ones, dropping some. Here the sample spans around 200,000 clones, around 13% being singletons. The specimen was central memory CD4+ T cells from blood. These receptors all stem from a woman under 30 in good health.

This clone was seen more than once but under ten times. The CDR3 is CASSFEGQGISEAFF. The CDR3 region has the DNA TGTGCCAGCAGCTTCGAAGGACAGGGTATATCTGAAGCTTTCTTT. The rearrangement joins TRBV7-6 to TRBJ1-1, with 8 bases that match TRBD1. The CDR3 totals 15 residues. Germline CDR1 and CDR2: SGHVS and FNYEAQ. After removal of 3 bases from V and 6 bases from J, the junction contained 9 bases not matched to a gene.

The chain couples TRBV4-2 to TRBJ2-3; D gene uncertain. Trimming took off 4 bases at V and 6 bases at J, with 11 bases between the two ends. Germline V CDR1 and CDR2: LGHNA, YNFKEQ. This CDR3 contains 13 residues. CDR3: CASSLNSRDTQYF. DNA of the CDR3: TGTGCCAGCAGCCTAAACAGCCGGGATACGCAGTATTTT.

The chain couples TRBV28 to TRBJ2-3; D ambiguous. The CDR3 has 12 residues. Per germline, CDR1 MDHEN and CDR2 SYDVKM. Between the trimmed V and J ends, which lost 1 base and 7 bases, there was a span of 6 bases. The CDR3 here is CASSLFLNTQYF. CDR3 sequence (DNA): TGTGCCAGCAGTTTATTCTTAAATACGCAGTATTTT.

The chain uses TRBV5-1 and TRBJ2-1; TRBD2 aligns across 15 bases. The CDR3 contains 19 residues. Germline CDR1 and CDR2: SGHRS and YFSETQ. V gave up 4 bases and J gave up 1 base; unmatched junction bases: 9. For the CDR3, the DNA is TGCGCCAGCAGCATGGGGGGACTAGCGGGAGGCTCATCCTACAATGAGCAGTTCTTC. It is translated as CASSMGGLAGGSSYNEQFF.

By share, this clone counts as medium-sized. The gene calls are TRBV30 and TRBJ2-3; TRBD2 agrees at 13 bases. This CDR3 region has 16 residues. Germline CDR1 GTSNPN, CDR2 SVGIG (reference sequence). Germline trimming cut 3 bases from V and 0 bases from J; bases unmatched to any gene: 3. The CDR3, as DNA: TGTGCCTGGAGCCTGGGACTAGCGGGAAGCACAGATACGCAGTATTTT. Translated, it gives CAWSLGLAGSTDTQYF.

V usage is TRBV2 and J usage is TRBJ2-2; TRBD1 matches at 12 bases. V lost 10 bases to trimming and J lost 0 bases; unmatched junction nucleotides: 6. Germline CDR1 reads SNHLY; CDR2 reads FYNNEI. CDR3 length equals 16 residues. The CDR3 DNA reads as TGTGCCACCAGGGACAGGGGGCCGGCGAACACCGGGGAGCTGTTTTTT. Amino acids: CATRDRGPANTGELFF.

This chain links TRBV7-9 with TRBJ1-2; D is undetermined. This CDR3 spans 12 amino acids. Germline values: CDR1 SEHNR, CDR2 FQNEAQ (reference sequence). V dropped 3 bases and J dropped 7 bases, with 9 bases sitting between them. Here the CDR3 reads CASSFGESGYTF. The CDR3 nucleotides are TGTGCCAGCAGCTTCGGGGAAAGTGGCTACACCTTC.

This clone was observed a few times. This sequence joins TRBV6-6 and TRBJ1-4; D remains ambiguous. The CDR3 has 14 amino acids. Germline values: CDR1 MNHNY, CDR2 SVGAGI (reference sequence). Trimming took off 6 bases at V and 6 bases at J, with 14 bases between the two ends. CDR3 sequence (DNA): TGTGCCAGCAGCCCCGGAACGGACTATGAAAAACTGTTTTTT. Its translation is CASSPGTDYEKLFF.

This clone has more than one count but fewer than ten. This sequence joins TRBV5-1 and TRBJ2-2; no definite D call. V lost 3 bases to trimming and J lost 5 bases, with 11 bases between them. The CDR3 is 14 amino acids. Germline V gene data show CDR1 as SGHRS and CDR2 as YFSETQ. The CDR3 loop reads CASSWQLETGELFF. The CDR3 bases are TGCGCCAGCAGCTGGCAACTGGAGACCGGGGAGCTGTTTTTT.

This clone was counted only a few times. This chain uses TRBV4-2 with TRBJ2-3; maybe TRBD1 (6 bases). The CDR3 extends over 16 amino acids. Per germline, CDR1 LGHNA and CDR2 YNFKEQ. V lost 4 bases to trimming and J lost 2 bases, with 16 bases between them. The CDR3: CASSRTRDTYTDTQYF. CDR3 nucleotide sequence: TGTGCCAGCAGCCGCACCCGGGACACCTACACAGATACGCAGTATTTT.

This clone was seen a handful of times. The chain links TRBV29-1 to TRBJ2-1; weak D call: TRBD2 (5 bases). Germline CDR1 and CDR2: SQVTM and ANQGSEA. V lost 6 bases and J 5 bases, leaving 14 bases between the germline ends. CDR3 length: 13 residues. The CDR3 here is CSVKAPTNNEQFF. The CDR3 nucleotides are TGCAGCGTCAAAGCGCCGACTAACAATGAGCAGTTCTTC.

The chain couples TRBV4-2 to TRBJ2-1; the match to TRBD2 covers 8 bases. J was trimmed by 5 bases and V by 1 base; bases with no gene match: 7. This CDR3 has 16 amino acids. Germline lookup yields CDR1 LGHNA and CDR2 YNFKEQ. This chain's CDR3 is CASSQGGLAGDNEQFF. CDR3 DNA: TGTGCCAGCAGCCAAGGCGGACTAGCAGGGGACAATGAGCAGTTCTTC.

The chain uses TRBV5-6 and TRBJ1-2, with D possibly being TRBD1 (5 bases). Germline V gene lookup returns CDR1 SGHDT and CDR2 YYEEEE. The germline V and J ends were trimmed by 6 bases and 2 bases, with 5 bases remaining between them. This CDR3 region has 11 residues. CDR3 bases: TGTGCCAGCACAGGGAACTATGGCTACACCTTC. Its protein is CASTGNYGYTF.

With respect to this clone: Other DNA sequences in the same sample also yield this CDR3. This chain joins TRBV5-1 and TRBJ2-6; D call uncertain. This CDR3 spans 14 amino acids. Trimming removed 3 bases at V and 0 bases at J, with 4 bases between. Germline CDR1 and CDR2: SGHRS and YFSETQ. CDR3 sequence: CASSSGSGANVLTF. The CDR3 coding sequence is TGCGCCAGCAGCTCAGGCTCTGGGGCCAACGTCCTGACTTTC.

This clone was seen more than once but under ten times. The chain employs TRBV19 and TRBJ1-5; D ambiguous. Germline V CDR1 and CDR2: LNHDA, SQIVND (reference sequence). V lost 3 bases, J lost 6 bases, and 9 bases lay in between. This CDR3 has 13 residues. The DNA for the CDR3 is TGTGCCAGTAGTATGGCCGCACGTCAGCCCCAGCATTTT. Translated: CASSMAARQPQHF. The variable domain in full, with the rest retrieved from reference TRBV19 and TRBJ1-5, is DGGITQSPKYLFRKEGQNVTLSCEQNLNHDAMYWYRQDPGQGLRLIYYSQIVNDFQKGDIAEGYSVSREKKESFPLTVTSAQKNPTAFYLCASSMAARQPQHFGDGTRLSIL.

This clone was counted a few times. The chain is built from TRBV7-3 and TRBJ2-1, with a possible D match to TRBD1 (5 bases). Germline V gives CDR1 SGHTA, CDR2 FQGTGA. The CDR3 is 14 amino acids. The V end was cut by 5 bases, the J end by 4 bases, with 12 bases between. Here the CDR3 reads CASSRRADYNEQFF. Here the CDR3 DNA reads TGTGCCAGCAGCCGCAGGGCAGATTACAATGAGCAGTTCTTC.

This clone was counted a few times. The V call is TRBV30, the J call TRBJ2-1; D is perhaps TRBD2 (5 bases). With 3 bases removed from V and 7 bases from J, the gap between germline ends came to 10 bases. Looked up from germline, CDR1 is GTSNPN and CDR2 is SVGIG (reference sequence). The CDR3 is 12 amino acids. The CDR3 loop is CAWSRDTNEQFF. The CDR3 DNA follows: TGTGCCTGGAGCCGGGATACTAATGAGCAGTTCTTC.

This clone was observed a few times. The V gene is TRBV4-2, the J gene TRBJ1-5, with 7 bases fitting TRBD1. The CDR3 extends over 15 amino acids. Germline values: CDR1 LGHNA, CDR2 YNFKEQ. V gave up 3 bases and J gave up 0 bases; unmatched junction bases: 2. CDR3 protein: CASSQDRNSNQPQHF. The CDR3 DNA reads TGTGCCAGCAGCCAGGACAGGAATAGCAATCAGCCCCAGCATTTT.

This clone was found a few times. The chain uses TRBV18 and TRBJ2-1; D perhaps matches TRBD2 (7 bases). There are 15 residues in the CDR3. Per the germline V gene, CDR1 is KGHSH and CDR2 is LQKENI. V lost 4 bases to trimming and J lost 6 bases, with 16 bases between them. CDR3 bases: TGTGCCAGCTCACTGTCGGGGAGGGGGAGCAATGAGCAGTTCTTC. This encodes CASSLSGRGSNEQFF. The full variable domain, with the rest looked up from reference TRBV18 and TRBJ2-1, is NAGVMQNPRHLVRRRGQEARLRCSPMKGHSHVYWYRQLPEEGLKFMVYLQKENIIDESGMPKERFSAEFPKEGPSILRIQQVVRGDSAAYFCASSLSGRGSNEQFFGPGTRLTVL.

This clone was found a few times. The rearrangement links TRBV7-2 to TRBJ2-7; tentative D call: TRBD1 (8 bases). Trimming took 4 bases from V and 5 from J, leaving 15 bases between them. Germline assignment: CDR1 SGHTA and CDR2 FQGNSA. CDR3 length equals 14 residues. CDR3 protein: CASSWTGRGNEQYF. CDR3 DNA: TGTGCCAGCAGCTGGACAGGGAGGGGGAACGAGCAGTACTTC.

The CDR3 loop reads CASNQGVTNYGYTF. Written as DNA, the CDR3 is TGTGCCAGCAACCAGGGGGTTACTAACTATGGCTACACCTTC. This chain connects TRBV2 to TRBJ1-2; 7 bases are a match to TRBD1. The CDR3 extends over 14 amino acids. V was clipped by 7 bases and J by 0 bases; unmatched bases: 5. Germline V lookup: CDR1 SNHLY, CDR2 FYNNEI.

This clone has just a few counts. The same CDR3 arises from other DNA sequences in this sample as well. The chain uses TRBV6-5 and TRBJ2-5; the match to TRBD1 covers 8 bases. V lost 5 bases to trimming and J lost 3 bases; unmatched junction nucleotides: 2. The CDR3 totals 13 residues. In germline, CDR1 is MNHEY, CDR2 SVGAGI. CDR3 DNA sequence: TGTGCCAGCAGTCGGACAGGGAAAGAGACCCAGTACTTC. It is translated as CASSRTGKETQYF.

This clone showed up just a few times. CDR3 nucleotides: TGTGCCAGTAGTATACGGTTGGATCAGCCCCAGCATTTT. This codes for CASSIRLDQPQHF. The chain has TRBV19 and TRBJ1-5; D is uncertain. Germline assignment: CDR1 LNHDA and CDR2 SQIVND (reference sequence). V was clipped by 2 bases and J by 5 bases, with 7 bases between them. The length of the CDR3 is 13 residues.

The V and J genes are TRBV19 and TRBJ1-2; D might be TRBD1 (6 bases). Germline V lookup: CDR1 LNHDA, CDR2 SQIVND (reference sequence). This CDR3 contains 15 residues. Between the trimmed V and J ends, which lost 6 bases and 4 bases, there was a span of 18 bases. The CDR3 here is CASRSTGTSGYGYTF. CDR3 DNA: TGTGCCAGTAGATCTACCGGGACATCTGGCTATGGCTACACCTTC.

For this clone: The same CDR3 arises from other DNA sequences in this sample as well. The chain recombines TRBV5-1 with TRBJ2-6; perhaps TRBD1 as D (6 bases). V was cut by 3 bases and J by 4 bases, with 11 bases left in between. The CDR3 extends over 15 amino acids. Germline loops: CDR1 SGHRS, CDR2 YFSETQ. The DNA of the CDR3 is TGCGCCAGCAGCTCAACAGGGACCGGGGCCAACGTCCTGACTTTC. The encoded protein is CASSSTGTGANVLTF.